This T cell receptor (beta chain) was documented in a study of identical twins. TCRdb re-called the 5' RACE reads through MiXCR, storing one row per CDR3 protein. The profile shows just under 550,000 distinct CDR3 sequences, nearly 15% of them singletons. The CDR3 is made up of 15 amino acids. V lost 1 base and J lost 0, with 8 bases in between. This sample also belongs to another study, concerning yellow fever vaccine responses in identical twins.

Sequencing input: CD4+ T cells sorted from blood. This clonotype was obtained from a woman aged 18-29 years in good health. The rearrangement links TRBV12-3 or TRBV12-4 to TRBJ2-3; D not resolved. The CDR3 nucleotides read TGTGCCAGCAGTTTAGGGGAATTTAGCACAGATACGCAGTATTTT. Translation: CASSLGEFSTDTQYF.